The following is a T cell receptor (beta chain) sequence with its context. Its antigen is unknown. These data come from a study of siplizumab effects on memory and regulatory T cells. Study-wide findings and caveats: Mappable alloreactive CD4+ clones were on average around 66% Treg-derived with siplizumab, around 26% in controls.

V was cut by 2 bases and J by 0 bases, with 4 bases left in between. The germline V gene has CDR1 MNHEY and CDR2 SMNVEV (reference sequence). The CDR3 is made up of 13 amino acids. Data came from immunoSEQ multiplex PCR; TCRdb stores just in-frame clones and leaves some out. The repertoire holds about 97,000 clones, with 80% to 95% as singletons. The sequence came from a human donor in good health. Source material: CD4+ T cells sorted from blood. The chain combines TRBV27 with TRBJ1-2; D is uncertain. This CDR3 reads CASSLEANYGYTF. The CDR3 DNA reads as TGTGCCAGCAGTTTAGAAGCTAACTATGGCTACACCTTC.